The source of this T cell receptor beta chain is a study of T cell repertoires in cytomegalovirus infection. Overall study context: Public TCR beta signatures marked donors with CMV infection and the matching HLA. Study-wide results and limits: Pooled public TCR beta family frequency picked out CMV carriers with the relevant HLA. Within the response measured ex vivo, HLA-C-restricted CMV-specific TCR beta clonotypes were dominant.

TCRdb re-analysed the reads in MiXCR, keeping a single row per CDR3 protein. The data contain fewer than 300,000 distinct CDR3 sequences, roughly 24% of them singletons. About this clonotype: The antigen remains unidentified. A read error is possible here, since a much larger clone lies one base away. This CDR3 fails to terminate in the conserved phenylalanine or tryptophan, so it likely reflects a read error.

The germline gives CDR1 LGHNA, CDR2 YNFKEQ. This CDR3 spans 15 amino acids. V was cut by 0 bases and J by 4 bases, with 10 bases left in between. The chain combines TRBV4-2 with TRBJ1-5, with D uncertain. The clonotype originates from a human donor in good health (CMV status not recorded). Some clones in this sample may be carry-over from other donors' samples. The sample taken for sequencing was PBMCs. This chain's CDR3 is CASSQDDGINQPQHL. DNA for the CDR3: TGTGCCAGCAGCCAAGATGACGGAATTAATCAGCCCCAGCATTTA.